Following are 5 T cell receptor beta chains from one sample sequenced in a study of metastatic and nonmetastatic thyroid tumors. Before thyroid surgery, none of the patients had received any treatment. TCRdb re-processed the PCR reads through MiXCR. The sample holds 43,000 or so clones; about 4.2% are singletons and the top ten take roughly a tenth. Sequencing was done on a sample of blood. The receptors shown here come from a female donor with papillary thyroid cancer or a benign thyroid nodule (not recorded which). Some clones in this sample may be carry-over from other donors' samples.

This clone came up many times. One base away lies a much larger clone, so this may be a sequencing read error. The V and J genes are TRBV5-1 and TRBJ2-1, with D perhaps TRBD1 (6 bases). This CDR3 region has 15 residues. Germline CDR1 SGHRS, CDR2 YFSETQ. CDR3 nucleotides: TGCGCCGGCAGCTTGGGGGCGGCCTCCTACAATGAGCAGTTCTTC. Its translation is CAGSLGAASYNEQFF.

This clone was counted between two and nine times. The chain joins TRBV7-2 to TRBJ1-2; 7 nucleotides match TRBD1. Germline V gives CDR1 SGHTA, CDR2 FQGNSA. The CDR3 contains 14 residues. V gave up 7 bases and J gave up 8 bases; unmatched junction bases: 13. CDR3 in DNA: TGTGCCAGCAAAGCACAGGGGCTTGCGGGGGGCTACACCTTC. It specifies CASKAQGLAGGYTF.

On this clone: This may be a read error: a much more frequent sequence differs by one nucleotide. V and J are TRBV3-1 and TRBJ2-2; TRBD1 matches 7 bases. The CDR3 covers 16 residues. V lost 1 base to trimming and J lost 10 bases; unmatched junction nucleotides: 12. Germline CDR1 and CDR2: LGHDT and YNNKEL (reference sequence). In DNA, the CDR3 is TGTGCCAGCAGCCAAGGTCGATCAGGGGGTGCCGAGGAGCTGTTTTTT. It yields the protein CASSQGRSGGAEELFF.

This CDR3 is CSARGAQGDYGYTF. In nucleotides, the CDR3 is TGCAGTGCTAGAGGAGCACAGGGGGACTATGGCTACACCTTC. This chain joins TRBV20-1 and TRBJ1-2; 8 bases are a match to TRBD1. Losses at the gene ends were 1 base for V and 3 bases for J; bases not matched to a gene: 4. Per the germline V gene, CDR1 is DFQATT and CDR2 is SNEGSKA (reference sequence). The length of the CDR3 is 14 residues.

This clone has a count of ten or more. This clone may be a read error of a much larger clone one base away. This chain joins TRBV6-1 and TRBJ2-5; 11 nucleotides agree with TRBD2. Germline trimming cut 2 bases from V and 4 bases from J; bases unmatched to any gene: 3. The CDR3 sequence is 15 residues long. CDR1 is MNHNS and CDR2 is SASEGT in the germline V gene. DNA of the CDR3: TGTGCCAGCAGTGAAATAGCGGGAGGGCCAGAGACCCAGTACTTC. Translating it yields CASSEIAGGPETQYF.